Reported below is one T cell receptor beta chain. Its antigen is still unknown. This specimen belongs to a study of CD8+ T cells in alopecia areata. Study outcomes and limitations: Administration of tofacitinib significantly diminished scalp clonality and expanded CD8+ clones within the top 100. Many expanded lesional clones persisted during tofacitinib (in both scalp and blood).

Extracted from the samples, RNA was reverse transcribed into cDNA to serve as the sequencing template. Using immunoSEQ multiplex PCR, the repertoire was profiled, and TCRdb retains in-frame clones only, with some absent. The sample lists about 210,000 clones, 40% to 55% occurring once. Germline V gene data show CDR1 as SQVTM and CDR2 as ANQGSEA. Trimming pared 4 bases from V and 0 bases from J, leaving 15 bases between. This CDR3 comprises 15 residues. Treatment denoted: oral pan-JAK inhibitor, 5-10 mg twice daily. This receptor was identified in a human donor with alopecia areata. The specimen comprised CD4+ T cells sorted from blood, sampled at approximately week 39, from a patient treated with tofacitinib. The chain couples TRBV29-1 to TRBJ2-5; D perhaps matches TRBD1 (5 bases). This CDR3 reads CSVVGAPPYQETQYF. The CDR3 bases are TGCAGCGTTGTAGGGGCGCCCCCATACCAAGAGACCCAGTACTTC.